This TCR beta chain is drawn from a study of T-cell memory formation after mild COVID-19. Study-wide findings and caveats: CM and EM subsets held most contracting CD4+ clones; EMRA held CD8+ ones. The authors did not confirm SARS-CoV-2 specificity of second-wave clones peaking day 37.

With constant-segment primers, 5'RACE yielded cDNA libraries of TCR alpha and TCR beta that carried sample barcodes and UMIs. TCRdb processed the 5' RACE reads anew with MiXCR; each CDR3 protein has one entry. The profile covers some 490,000 distinct CDR3 sequences, with 15% to 20% appearing a single time and around 12% taken by the ten largest. V lost 0 bases to trimming and J lost 1 base, with 13 bases between them. Looked up from germline, CDR1 is SGHRS and CDR2 is YFSETQ. The CDR3 is 16 residues long. For this clonotype: Its antigen is currently unknown.

Sample: PBMCs or a T cell subset sorted from them (not recorded which). The receptor was derived from an adult woman who had mild COVID-19 (a few samples of this study predate the infection). Cell type and time point are not known. The rearrangement uses TRBV5-1 and TRBJ1-1, with no clear D. CDR3 in amino acids: CASSLVVGGGNTEAFF. The CDR3 DNA reads TGCGCCAGCAGCTTGGTAGTAGGTGGTGGGAACACTGAAGCTTTCTTT.